This is a list of T cell receptor beta chains from one sample in a study of blood T cell repertoires in COVID-19. The assay was immunoSEQ multiplex PCR, and TCRdb's table has in-frame clones only and misses some. The sample shows approximately 210,000 clones, 84% of them seen only once. Sequencing was carried out using peripheral blood. These TCRs come from a woman aged 45 to 65 with active or convalescent COVID-19. The CDR3 runs from the conserved cysteine through the conserved F or W. A D gene is named only where the DNA matches it firmly. A row's size may be missing; if present it is once, few, many or a size class.

j_gene,v_gene,d_gene,abundance,CDR3nt,CDR3aa
TRBJ1-5,TRBV2,NA,NA,TGTGCCAGCAGGGAGAGGGAGGGGCAAGAAACGCCCCAGCATTTT,CASREREGQETPQHF
TRBJ1-3,TRBV2,NA,once,TGTGCCAGCAGTGTTGGCCTGACAGTCTCTGGAAACACCATATATTTT,CASSVGLTVSGNTIYF
TRBJ1-4,TRBV15,NA,NA,TGTGCCACCAGCGTTCGGGGGAGGGAAAAACTGTTTTTT,CATSVRGREKLFF
TRBJ1-4,TRBV10-3,NA,NA,TGTGCCAAGCCAGGGAATAGAGGAAATGAAAAACTGTTTTTT,CAKPGNRGNEKLFF
TRBJ1-1,TRBV15,NA,NA,TGTGCCACCAGCAGGAGAGAAATAAACACTGAAGCTTTCTTT,CATSRREINTEAFF
TRBJ2-7,TRBV11-3,TRBD2,NA,TGTGCCAGCAGCGCGGCTAGCGGGGCCGGGTACGAGCAGTACTTC,CASSAASGAGYEQYF
TRBJ1-3,TRBV19,NA,NA,TGTGCCAGTATCCCCTCACACCGCTCTGGAAACACCATATATTTT,CASIPSHRSGNTIYF
TRBJ2-3,TRBV5-5,NA,NA,TGTGCCAGCAGCTTCACTGGCACAGATACGCAGTATTTT,CASSFTGTDTQYF
TRBJ1-6,TRBV24-1,NA,many,TGTGCCACCAGTGATTCGAGGGCGGGACCCTTGGGGTCACCCCTCCACTTT,CATSDSRAGPLGSPLHF
TRBJ2-1,TRBV6-5,TRBD2,NA,TGTGCCAGCAGGAGCGGGAGCAATGAGCAGTTCTTC,CASRSGSNEQFF
TRBJ1-4,TRBV28,NA,NA,TGTGCCAGCAGTTTATCCCCGCGGAGGGAAAAACTGTTTTTT,CASSLSPRREKLFF
TRBJ2-1,TRBV11-1,TRBD1,NA,TGTGCCAGCAGCCCGCCCCAGGACAGGGGAAATGAGCAGTTCTTC,CASSPPQDRGNEQFF
TRBJ2-6,TRBV6-5,NA,NA,TGTGCCAGCAGCCTCGACAGCTCTGGGGCCAACGTCCTGACTTTC,CASSLDSSGANVLTF
TRBJ1-2,TRBV6-1,TRBD1,NA,TGTGCCAGCAGTGAAGCCCGGACAGGGGCCTATGGCTACACCTTC,CASSEARTGAYGYTF
TRBJ1-4,TRBV7-2,NA,NA,TGTGCCAGCAGCTTACGGAGCGCTAATGAAAAACTGTTTTTT,CASSLRSANEKLFF
TRBJ1-2,TRBV10-3,NA,NA,TGTGCCGCAGCCACAGGGTCCAGCTATGGCTACACCTTC,CAAATGSSYGYTF
TRBJ1-1,TRBV15,TRBD1,once,TGTGCCACCAGCAGGGGGGCAGGGGGGAACACTGAAGCTTTCTTT,CATSRGAGGNTEAFF
TRBJ1-1,TRBV29-1,TRBD1,NA,TGCAGCGGCCGGGGACAGCAGAACACTGAAGCTTTCTTT,CSGRGQQNTEAFF
TRBJ1-1,TRBV11-2,TRBD1,NA,TGTGCCAGCAGCGACCCAAACTCAGGGACAGGGGGTACTGAAGCTTTCTTT,CASSDPNSGTGGTEAFF
TRBJ1-1,TRBV28,NA,NA,TGTGCCAGCAGTTTGCCCACAGTGAACACTGAAGCTTTCTTT,CASSLPTVNTEAFF
TRBJ2-2,TRBV5-1,NA,NA,TGCGCCAGCAGCTTCCGGGAAGGGTTCACCGGGGAGCTGTTTTTT,CASSFREGFTGELFF
TRBJ2-1,TRBV5-6,TRBD2,NA,TGTGCCAGCAGCGATGGCATACTTACAGGACTAGCGAACTACAATGAGCAGTTCTTC,CASSDGILTGLANYNEQFF
TRBJ2-5,TRBV18,NA,NA,TGTGCCAGCTCGATGACAGTCCAAGAGACCCAGTACTTC,CASSMTVQETQYF
TRBJ1-2,TRBV6-6,TRBD1,once,TGTGCCAGCAGTTACCACCCGGGACAGGGATCGGGGGGCTACACCTTC,CASSYHPGQGSGGYTF
TRBJ1-1,TRBV2,TRBD1,once,TGTGCCAGCAATCGGGACAGGCCTTCAATGAACACTGAAGCTTTCTTT,CASNRDRPSMNTEAFF
TRBJ1-3,TRBV5-1,NA,NA,TGCGCCAGCAGCTTGTTCAGCGGCGGTCGCTCTGGAAACACCATATATTTT,CASSLFSGGRSGNTIYF
TRBJ1-4,TRBV3-1/TRBV3-2,TRBD1,NA,TGTGCCAGCAGCCAAGTGAGGGGACAGTCAGGCCTAATGCGCGAAAAACTGTTTTTT,CASSQVRGQSGLMREKLFF
TRBJ2-1,TRBV3-1/TRBV3-2,NA,NA,TGTGCCAGCAGCCAATTTTATCAGGGGCCCTCCTACAATGAGCAGTTCTTC,CASSQFYQGPSYNEQFF
TRBJ2-7,TRBV29-1,NA,few,TGCAGCGTCAGGGTGGCTTACGAGCAGTACTTC,CSVRVAYEQYF
TRBJ1-1,TRBV3-1/TRBV3-2,NA,NA,TGTGCCAGCATCCTAACAGGTGACACTGAAGCTTTCTTT,CASILTGDTEAFF
TRBJ2-1,TRBV15,NA,NA,TGTGCCACCAGCAGAGTTTCTATGTTCGATGAGCAGTTCTTC,CATSRVSMFDEQFF
TRBJ1-5,TRBV28,NA,NA,TGTGCCAGCACCAGATGGGGGGTAGGTCAGCCCCAGCATTTT,CASTRWGVGQPQHF
TRBJ2-5,TRBV15,TRBD2,NA,TGTGCCACCAGCAGGGGTATCGGGACTAGCGGGAGGAATCAAGAGACCCAGTACTTC,CATSRGIGTSGRNQETQYF
TRBJ2-1,TRBV5-1,TRBD2,NA,TGCGCCAGCAGCTTAACCGGGACTAGGTACAATGAGCAGTTCTTC,CASSLTGTRYNEQFF
TRBJ1-1,TRBV7-9,TRBD1,NA,TGTGCCAGCAGCGAGGGACAGGGCTCGACTGAAGCTTTCTTT,CASSEGQGSTEAFF
TRBJ2-2,TRBV5-6,TRBD1,NA,TGTGCCAGCAGACGTGTAGGACAGGGAAACACCGGGGAGCTGTTTTTT,CASRRVGQGNTGELFF
TRBJ2-3,TRBV5-4,TRBD2,NA,TGTGCCAGCAGCCCAGGGACTAGAACAGATACGCAGTATTTT,CASSPGTRTDTQYF
TRBJ2-7,TRBV7-3,TRBD1,few,TGTGCCAGCAGAAAATCCGGGACAGGTCCCTACGAGCAGTACTTC,CASRKSGTGPYEQYF
TRBJ2-7,TRBV18,NA,NA,TGTGCCAGCTCACTGGGACTCGAGCACTACGAGCAGTACTTC,CASSLGLEHYEQYF
TRBJ1-4,TRBV27,NA,NA,TGTGCCAGCAGTTTCCAGGGGTCCCGGGCTAATGAAAAACTGTTTTTT,CASSFQGSRANEKLFF
TRBJ2-2,TRBV19,NA,NA,TGTGCCAGTAGTATGGCGGGCTACGACACCGGGGAGCTGTTTTTT,CASSMAGYDTGELFF
TRBJ2-1,TRBV7-9,NA,once,TGTGCCAGCAGCTTCGACGGGGGAGGCTCCTACAATGAGCAGTTCTTC,CASSFDGGGSYNEQFF
TRBJ1-1,TRBV5-1,NA,NA,TGCGCCAGCAGCACACAGGGATGGAACACTGAAGCTTTCTTT,CASSTQGWNTEAFF
TRBJ2-1,TRBV29-1,TRBD2,once,TGCAGCGTTGAGGGACTAGCGGGGAACAATGAGCAGTTCTTC,CSVEGLAGNNEQFF
TRBJ1-2,TRBV28,TRBD1,NA,TGTGCCAGCAGTCTCACAGGGGGCTATGGCTACACCTTC,CASSLTGGYGYTF
TRBJ1-1,TRBV28,NA,NA,TGTGCCAGCGTCTCCTTCCTAACTGAAGCTTTCTTT,CASVSFLTEAFF
TRBJ2-2,TRBV2,TRBD2,NA,TGTGCCAGCAGCACGGGGGGGTATCCCGGGGAGCTGTTTTTT,CASSTGGYPGELFF
TRBJ2-7,TRBV19,TRBD2,NA,TGTGCCAGTAGCCCAGGACTAGCGGGATCCTACGAGCAGTACTTC,CASSPGLAGSYEQYF
TRBJ2-1,TRBV28,TRBD2,NA,TGTGCCAGCAGTCCCTCCGGAAGCGGGGGCCTCAATGAGCAGTTCTTC,CASSPSGSGGLNEQFF
TRBJ1-2,TRBV5-1,TRBD1,NA,TGCGCCAGCAGCTGGGACAGGGGGAGCGGCTACACCTTC,CASSWDRGSGYTF